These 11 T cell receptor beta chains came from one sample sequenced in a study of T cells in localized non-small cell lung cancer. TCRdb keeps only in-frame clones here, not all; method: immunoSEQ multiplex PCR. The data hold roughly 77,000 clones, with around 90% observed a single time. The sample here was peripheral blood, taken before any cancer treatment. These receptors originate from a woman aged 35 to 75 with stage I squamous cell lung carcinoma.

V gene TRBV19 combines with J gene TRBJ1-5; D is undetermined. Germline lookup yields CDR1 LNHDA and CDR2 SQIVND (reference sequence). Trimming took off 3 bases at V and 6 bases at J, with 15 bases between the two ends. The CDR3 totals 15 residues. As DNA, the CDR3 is TGTGCCAGTAGTATCTCGGTCGGGTTCATTCAGCCCCAGCATTTT. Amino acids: CASSISVGFIQPQHF.

CDR3 in DNA: TGTGCCAGTAGTATATCCCACCGGCTAGCGGTTTACACAGATACGCAGTATTTT. Translation gives CASSISHRLAVYTDTQYF. The chain carries TRBV19 and TRBJ2-3, with TRBD2 matching 7 bases. The CDR3 spans 18 residues. V lost 2 bases, J lost 2 bases, and 13 bases stayed unmatched. The V gene's germline CDR1 is LNHDA and CDR2 SQIVND (reference sequence).

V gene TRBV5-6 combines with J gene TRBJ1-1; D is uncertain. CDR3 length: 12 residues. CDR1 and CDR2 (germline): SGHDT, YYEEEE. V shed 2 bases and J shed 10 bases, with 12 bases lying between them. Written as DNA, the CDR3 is TGTGCCAGCAGCTTTATAGGCGAGGTAGCTTTCTTT. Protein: CASSFIGEVAFF.

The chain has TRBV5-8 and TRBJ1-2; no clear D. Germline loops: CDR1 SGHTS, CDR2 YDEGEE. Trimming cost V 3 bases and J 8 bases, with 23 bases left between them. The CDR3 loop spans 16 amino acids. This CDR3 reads CASSSRGSRGSWGYTF. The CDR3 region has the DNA TGTGCCAGCAGCTCGAGAGGGAGCCGGGGTAGTTGGGGCTACACCTTC.

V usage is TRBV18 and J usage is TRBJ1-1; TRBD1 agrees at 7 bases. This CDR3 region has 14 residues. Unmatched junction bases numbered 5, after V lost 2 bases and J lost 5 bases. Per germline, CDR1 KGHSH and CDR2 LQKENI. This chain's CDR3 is CASSPEGAETEAFF. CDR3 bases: TGTGCCAGCTCACCAGAGGGGGCAGAAACTGAAGCTTTCTTT.

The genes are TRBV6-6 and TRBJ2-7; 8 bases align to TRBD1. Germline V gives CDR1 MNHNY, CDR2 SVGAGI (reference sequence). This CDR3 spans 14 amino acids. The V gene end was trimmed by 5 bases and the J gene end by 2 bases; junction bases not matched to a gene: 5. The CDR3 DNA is TGTGCCAGCAGTGGAAGACAGGGGCCCTACGAGCAGTACTTC. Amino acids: CASSGRQGPYEQYF.

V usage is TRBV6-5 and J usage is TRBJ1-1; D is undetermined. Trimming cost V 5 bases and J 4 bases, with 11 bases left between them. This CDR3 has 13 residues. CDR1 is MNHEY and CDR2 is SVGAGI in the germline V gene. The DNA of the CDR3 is TGTGCCAGCAGTCCCCTACCGTCCACTGAAGCTTTCTTT. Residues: CASSPLPSTEAFF.

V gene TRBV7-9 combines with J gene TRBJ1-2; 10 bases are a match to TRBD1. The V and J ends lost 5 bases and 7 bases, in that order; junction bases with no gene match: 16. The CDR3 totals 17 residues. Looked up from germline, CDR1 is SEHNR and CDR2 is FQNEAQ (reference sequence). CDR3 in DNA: TGTGCCAGCAGCCCTAGGACAGGGGGTTTAAGAGTGAGTGGCTACACCTTC. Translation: CASSPRTGGLRVSGYTF.

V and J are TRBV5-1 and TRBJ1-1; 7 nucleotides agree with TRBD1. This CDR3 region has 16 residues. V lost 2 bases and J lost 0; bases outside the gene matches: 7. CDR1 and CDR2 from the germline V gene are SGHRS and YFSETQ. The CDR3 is CASSFRGTAMNTEAFF. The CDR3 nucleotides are TGCGCCAGCAGCTTTAGGGGGACAGCTATGAACACTGAAGCTTTCTTT.

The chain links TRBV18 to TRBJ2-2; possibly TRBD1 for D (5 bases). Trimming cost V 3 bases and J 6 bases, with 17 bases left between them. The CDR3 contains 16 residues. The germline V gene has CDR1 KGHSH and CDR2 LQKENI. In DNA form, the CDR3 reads TGTGCCAGCTCACCTACGACCATAACAGGCGCCGGGGAGCTGTTTTTT. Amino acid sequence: CASSPTTITGAGELFF.

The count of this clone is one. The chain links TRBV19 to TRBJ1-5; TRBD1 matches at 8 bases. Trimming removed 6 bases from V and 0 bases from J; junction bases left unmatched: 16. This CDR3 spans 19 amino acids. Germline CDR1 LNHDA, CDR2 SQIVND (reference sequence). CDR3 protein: CASRGSDRGYSYSNQPQHF. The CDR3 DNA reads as TGTGCCAGTAGGGGTAGTGACAGGGGATATTCCTATAGCAATCAGCCCCAGCATTTT.